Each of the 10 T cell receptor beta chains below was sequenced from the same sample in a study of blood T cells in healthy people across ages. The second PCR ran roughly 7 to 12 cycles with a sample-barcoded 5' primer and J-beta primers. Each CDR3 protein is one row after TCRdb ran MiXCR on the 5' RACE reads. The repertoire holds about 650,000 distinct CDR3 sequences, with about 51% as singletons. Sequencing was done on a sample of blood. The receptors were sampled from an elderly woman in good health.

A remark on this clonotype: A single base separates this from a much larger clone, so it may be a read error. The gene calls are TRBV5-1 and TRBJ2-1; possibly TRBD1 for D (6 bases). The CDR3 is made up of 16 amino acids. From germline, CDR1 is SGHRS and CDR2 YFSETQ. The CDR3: CASSLADRGLSNEQLF. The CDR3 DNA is TGCGCCAGCAGCTTGGCCGATAGGGGGTTGAGCAATGAGCAGTTATTC.

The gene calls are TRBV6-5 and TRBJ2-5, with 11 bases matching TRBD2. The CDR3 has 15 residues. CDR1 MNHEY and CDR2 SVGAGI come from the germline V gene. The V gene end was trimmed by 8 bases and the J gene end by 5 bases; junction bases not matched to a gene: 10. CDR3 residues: CASVSSGGRRETQYF. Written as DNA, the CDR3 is TGTGCCAGCGTATCTAGCGGGGGGCGACGGGAGACCCAGTACTTC.

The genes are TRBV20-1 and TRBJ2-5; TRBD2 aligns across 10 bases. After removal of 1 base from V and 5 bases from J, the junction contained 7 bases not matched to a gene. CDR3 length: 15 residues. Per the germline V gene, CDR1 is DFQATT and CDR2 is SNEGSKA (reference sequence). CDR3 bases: TGCAGTGCTAGAGGGCGCAGCGGGAGGGCGGAGACCCAGTACTTC. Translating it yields CSARGRSGRAETQYF.

DNA for the CDR3: TGTGCCACCAGTGATACCACAGGGGAAAGTCAGCCCCAGCATTTT. This gives the protein CATSDTTGESQPQHF. The rearrangement links TRBV24-1 to TRBJ1-5; 7 bases align to TRBD1. V was clipped by 3 bases and J by 6 bases; unmatched bases: 7. The CDR3 length is 15 residues. The germline CDR1 and CDR2 sequences are KGHDR and SFDVKD.

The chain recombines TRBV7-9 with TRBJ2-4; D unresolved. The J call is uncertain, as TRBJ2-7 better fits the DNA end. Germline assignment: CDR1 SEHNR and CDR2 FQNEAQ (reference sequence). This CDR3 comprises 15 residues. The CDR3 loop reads CASSFGKGFGDEQYF. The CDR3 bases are TGTGCCAGCAGCTTTGGTAAAGGGTTTGGAGACGAGCAGTACTTC.

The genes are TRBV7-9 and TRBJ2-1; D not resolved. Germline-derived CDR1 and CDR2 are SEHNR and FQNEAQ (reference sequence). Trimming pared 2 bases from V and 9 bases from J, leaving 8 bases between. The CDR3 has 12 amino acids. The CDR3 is CASSLIRSEQFF. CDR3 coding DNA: TGTGCCAGCAGCTTAATCCGGAGTGAGCAGTTCTTC.

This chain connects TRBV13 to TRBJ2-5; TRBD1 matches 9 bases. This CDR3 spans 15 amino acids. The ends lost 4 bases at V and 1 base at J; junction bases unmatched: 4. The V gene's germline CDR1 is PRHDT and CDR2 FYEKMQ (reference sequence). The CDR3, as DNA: TGTGCCAGCAGCTGGAGACAGGGGGGCCAAGAGACCCAGTACTTC. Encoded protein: CASSWRQGGQETQYF. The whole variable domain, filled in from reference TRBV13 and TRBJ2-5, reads AAGVIQSPRHLIKEKRETATLKCYPIPRHDTVYWYQQGPGQDPQFLISFYEKMQSDKGSIPDRFSAQQFSDYHSELNMSSLELGDSALYFCASSWRQGGQETQYFGPGTRLLVL.

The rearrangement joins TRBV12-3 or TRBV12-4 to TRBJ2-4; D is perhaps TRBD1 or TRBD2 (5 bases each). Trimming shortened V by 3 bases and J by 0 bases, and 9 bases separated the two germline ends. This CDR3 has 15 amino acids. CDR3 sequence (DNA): TGTGCCAGCAGTTTGAGTGGGGGAGCCAAAAACATTCAGTACTTC. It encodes CASSLSGGAKNIQYF.

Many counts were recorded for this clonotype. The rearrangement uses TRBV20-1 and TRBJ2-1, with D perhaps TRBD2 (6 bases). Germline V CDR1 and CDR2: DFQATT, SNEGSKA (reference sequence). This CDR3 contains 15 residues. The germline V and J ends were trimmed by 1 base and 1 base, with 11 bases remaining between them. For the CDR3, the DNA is TGCAGTGCTAGAGGAGGGGCGGGATCCTACAATGAGCAGTTCTTC. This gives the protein CSARGGAGSYNEQFF.

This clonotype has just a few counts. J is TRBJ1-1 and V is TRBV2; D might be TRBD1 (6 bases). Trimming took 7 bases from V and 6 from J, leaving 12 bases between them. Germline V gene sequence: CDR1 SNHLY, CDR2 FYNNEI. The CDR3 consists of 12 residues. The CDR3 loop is CASITGTSEAFF. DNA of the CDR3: TGTGCCAGCATAACAGGGACGTCTGAAGCTTTCTTT.